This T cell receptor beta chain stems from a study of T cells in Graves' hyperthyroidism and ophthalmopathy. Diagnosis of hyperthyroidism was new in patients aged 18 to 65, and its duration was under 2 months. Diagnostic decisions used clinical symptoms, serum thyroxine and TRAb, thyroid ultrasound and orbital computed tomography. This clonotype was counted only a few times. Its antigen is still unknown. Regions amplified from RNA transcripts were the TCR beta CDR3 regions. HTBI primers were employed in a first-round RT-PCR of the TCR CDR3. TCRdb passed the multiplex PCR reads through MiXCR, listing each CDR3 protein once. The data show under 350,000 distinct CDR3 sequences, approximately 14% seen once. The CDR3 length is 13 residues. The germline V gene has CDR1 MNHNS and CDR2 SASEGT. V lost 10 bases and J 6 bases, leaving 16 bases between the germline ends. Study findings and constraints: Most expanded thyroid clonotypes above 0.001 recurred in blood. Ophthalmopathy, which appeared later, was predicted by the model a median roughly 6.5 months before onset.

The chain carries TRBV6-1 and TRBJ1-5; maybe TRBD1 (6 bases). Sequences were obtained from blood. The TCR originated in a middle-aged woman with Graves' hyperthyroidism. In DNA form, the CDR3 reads TGTGCCAACAGCCAGGGGAGAGGTCAGCCCCAGCATTTT. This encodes CANSQGRGQPQHF.